Below, one T cell receptor (beta chain) is given with its context. Its antigen is still unknown. The data belong to a study of shared clonotypes between healthy human individuals. Overall study: Donors consisted of a couple of women and three men between 18 and 49. Overall study results and limits: It was anticipated that sequencing depth would influence how many clonotypes donors shared.

Method: immunoSEQ multiplex PCR; TCRdb's copy keeps in-frame clones and lacks some. There are 450,000 to 600,000 clones in the sample; around 79% occur only once, and about 12% lies in the top ten. This clonotype originated in a woman aged 40 to 50 in good health. Some clones in this sample may be carry-over from other donors' samples. The sample comprised PBMCs.

The CDR3 DNA is TGTGCCAGCAGCTTAGCCCGACAAGATACGCAGTATTTT. This encodes CASSLARQDTQYF. The rearrangement joins TRBV11-2 to TRBJ2-3; D gene uncertain. The germline CDR1 and CDR2 sequences are SGHAT and FQNNGV. The CDR3 is 13 residues long. Trimming cost V 1 base and J 5 bases, with 7 bases left between them.